Presented here are 2 T cell receptor beta chains from one specimen sequenced in a study of blood T cell repertoires in COVID-19. Clones were read by immunoSEQ multiplex PCR, and TCRdb kept only the in-frame ones, dropping some. The sample includes fewer than 250,000 clones, roughly 84% of them seen just once. The sample was PBMCs or T cells enriched from blood (not recorded which). The receptors here all came from a man aged 25 to 45 in a cohort exposed to, infected with or recovered from COVID-19 (not recorded which).

CDR3 sequence: CASSLGGTAKPYF. In DNA form, the CDR3 reads TGTGCCAGCAGTTTGGGCGGGACTGCAAAGCCCTACTTC. The rearrangement uses TRBV28 and TRBJ2-7, with D perhaps TRBD2 (6 bases). This CDR3 is built from 13 residues. In germline, CDR1 is MDHEN, CDR2 SYDVKM. V was shortened by 3 bases and J by 13 bases, with 19 bases between the two germline ends.

A few counts support this clone. V and J are TRBV5-1 and TRBJ2-7, with a tentative D call TRBD2 (6 bases). The germline CDR1 and CDR2 sequences are SGHRS and YFSETQ. The CDR3 spans 15 residues. The V gene lost 0 bases and the J gene lost 1 base, with 11 bases spanning the gap. The CDR3 loop is CASSLDGSVSYEQYF. The CDR3, as DNA: TGCGCCAGCAGCTTGGACGGGAGCGTATCCTACGAGCAGTACTTC.